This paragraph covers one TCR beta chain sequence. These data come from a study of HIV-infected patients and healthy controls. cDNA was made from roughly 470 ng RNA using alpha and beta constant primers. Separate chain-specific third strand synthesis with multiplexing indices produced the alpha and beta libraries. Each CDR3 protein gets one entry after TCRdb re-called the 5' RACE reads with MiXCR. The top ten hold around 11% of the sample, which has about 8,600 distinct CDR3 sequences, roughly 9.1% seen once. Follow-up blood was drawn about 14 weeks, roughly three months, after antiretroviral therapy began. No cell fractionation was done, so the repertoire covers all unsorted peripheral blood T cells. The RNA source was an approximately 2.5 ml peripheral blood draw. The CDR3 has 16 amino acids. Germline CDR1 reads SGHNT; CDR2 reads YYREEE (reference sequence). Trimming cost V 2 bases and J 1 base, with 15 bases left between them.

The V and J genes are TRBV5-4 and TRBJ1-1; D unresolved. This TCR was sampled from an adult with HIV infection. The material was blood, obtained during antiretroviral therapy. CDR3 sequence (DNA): TGTGCCAGCAGCTTCGCTATCAGGTCAAAGAACACTGAAGCTTTCTTT. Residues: CASSFAIRSKNTEAFF.